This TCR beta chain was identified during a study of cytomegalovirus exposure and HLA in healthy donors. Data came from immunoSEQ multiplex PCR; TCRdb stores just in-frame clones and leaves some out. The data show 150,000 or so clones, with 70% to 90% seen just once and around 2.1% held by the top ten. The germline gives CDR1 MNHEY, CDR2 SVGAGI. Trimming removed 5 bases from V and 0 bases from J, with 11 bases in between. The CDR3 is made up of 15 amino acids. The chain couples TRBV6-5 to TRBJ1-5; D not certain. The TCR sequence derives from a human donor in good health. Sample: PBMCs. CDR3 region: CASSQNRYSNQPQHF. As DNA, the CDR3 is TGTGCCAGCAGTCAGAACAGATATAGCAATCAGCCCCAGCATTTT.